Listed below are T cell receptor beta chains from one sample, sequenced in a study of early T cells in non-severe SARS-CoV-2 infection. TCRdb analysed the 5' RACE reads with MiXCR anew, one entry per CDR3 protein. The sample consists of some 76,000 distinct CDR3 sequences, 12% to 15% of them appearing once. Source material: whole blood. The source is an adult who was a healthcare worker with PCR-confirmed SARS-CoV-2 infection or an uninfected control (not recorded which). CDR3s include the opening cysteine and the closing phenylalanine or tryptophan. Fields, in order: clone size, V gene, J gene, D gene, CDR3 protein, CDR3 DNA. D genes are given only for firm matches. Part of the rows lack a size; the others show once, few, many or a class for expanded clones.

-,TRBV6-2/TRBV6-3,TRBJ2-2,-,CASSTRDASNTGELFF,TGTGCCAGCAGTACCCGGGACGCATCGAACACCGGGGAGCTGTTTTTT
-,TRBV12-3/TRBV12-4,TRBJ2-2,-,CASRLGQILTGELFF,TGTGCCAGCAGACTGGGACAAATACTCACCGGGGAGCTGTTTTTT
-,TRBV29-1,TRBJ1-2,TRBD1,CSAPGDRRRSYGYTF,TGCAGCGCCCCCGGGGACAGGCGTCGGAGCTATGGCTACACCTTC
-,TRBV7-3,TRBJ2-7,TRBD2,CASSRSGREGEQYF,TGTGCCAGCAGCCGATCAGGGAGGGAGGGCGAGCAGTACTTC
many,TRBV6-4,TRBJ2-2,-,CASSTTGMHTGELFF,TGTGCCAGCAGTACGACCGGGATGCACACCGGGGAGCTGTTTTTT
few,TRBV6-1,TRBJ2-2,TRBD1,CASREDRDGSGELFF,TGTGCCAGCAGGGAGGACAGGGATGGGTCCGGGGAGCTGTTTTTT
-,TRBV7-9,TRBJ1-4,-,CASSLEILRREKLFF,TGTGCCAGCAGCTTAGAGATCCTAAGGAGGGAAAAACTGTTTTTT
many,TRBV6-6,TRBJ2-4,-,CASSPGLAKNIQYF,TGTGCCAGCAGCCCGGGACTAGCCAAAAACATTCAGTACTTC
-,TRBV20-1,TRBJ2-5,-,CSAREGSREETQYF,TGCAGTGCTAGAGAGGGGTCTAGGGAAGAGACCCAGTACTTC
few,TRBV20-1,TRBJ2-3,TRBD2,CSAARLALGGDTQYF,TGCAGTGCAGCTAGACTAGCCCTCGGGGGAGATACGCAGTATTTT
few,TRBV20-1,TRBJ2-7,TRBD1,CSARPGTAYEQYF,TGCAGTGCTCGTCCAGGGACAGCCTACGAGCAGTACTTC
many,TRBV5-1,TRBJ2-3,-,CASSLVQASTGTDTQYF,TGCGCCAGCAGCTTGGTGCAAGCCTCAACAGGCACAGATACGCAGTATTTT
-,TRBV28,TRBJ2-1,-,CASSPPGRLYNEQFF,TGTGCCAGCAGCCCCCCCGGGCGGCTCTACAATGAGCAGTTCTTC
-,TRBV28,TRBJ2-7,-,CASSSPKGTSSYEQYF,TGTGCCAGCAGTTCGCCGAAGGGTACCTCGTCTTACGAGCAGTACTTC
many,TRBV6-5,TRBJ2-7,-,CASRPDTWAYEQYF,TGTGCCAGCAGACCAGACACTTGGGCCTACGAGCAGTACTTC
-,TRBV5-1,TRBJ2-7,-,CASSVTGPPYEQYF,TGCGCCAGCAGCGTCACCGGGCCCCCCTACGAGCAGTACTTC
few,TRBV11-2,TRBJ2-1,TRBD1,CASSFSRDRVTYNEQFF,TGTGCCAGCAGCTTTTCTCGGGACAGGGTCACCTACAATGAGCAGTTCTTC
many,TRBV7-2,TRBJ2-7,-,CASSFQDGLGYEQYF,TGTGCCAGCAGCTTCCAGGACGGTCTCGGCTACGAGCAGTACTTC
few,TRBV2,TRBJ1-1,-,CASSPWEDREAFF,TGTGCCAGCAGTCCCTGGGAAGACAGAGAAGCTTTCTTT
-,TRBV7-2,TRBJ2-3,-,CASSLLRGHTQYF,TGTGCCAGCAGCTTATTGCGGGGGCATACGCAGTATTTT
many,TRBV20-1,TRBJ2-3,-,CSAQNPANTQYF,TGCAGTGCTCAAAATCCTGCGAATACGCAGTATTTT
many,TRBV11-2,TRBJ2-2,-,CASSPGGKRVGELFF,TGTGCCAGCAGCCCCGGTGGGAAAAGGGTCGGGGAGCTGTTTTTT
many,TRBV21-1,TRBJ1-5,-,CASSPGQGGNQPQHF,TGTGCCAGCAGCCCCGGACAGGGAGGGAATCAGCCCCAGCATTTT
many,TRBV11-2,TRBJ1-3,-,CASSPQTLNSGNTIYF,TGTGCCAGCAGCCCTCAAACCCTTAACTCTGGAAACACCATATATTTT
few,TRBV2,TRBJ2-1,-,CASSEADESSYNEQFF,TGTGCCAGCAGTGAAGCAGACGAGAGCTCCTACAATGAGCAGTTCTTC
few,TRBV6-5,TRBJ2-7,-,CASSYDGATYEQYF,TGTGCCAGCAGTTACGACGGGGCGACCTACGAGCAGTACTTC
few,TRBV7-9,TRBJ1-2,-,CASSLVGSDGYTF,TGTGCCAGCAGCTTGGTCGGCAGTGACGGCTACACCTTC
few,TRBV12-3/TRBV12-4,TRBJ1-3,-,CASSAGDLSSGNTIYF,TGTGCCAGCAGTGCCGGGGACCTGAGCTCTGGAAACACCATATATTTT
few,TRBV12-3/TRBV12-4,TRBJ2-3,-,CASSFSGSAQYF,TGTGCCAGCAGTTTTTCTGGGAGCGCGCAGTATTTT
-,TRBV2,TRBJ2-3,TRBD2,CASNEILTPGLARPGLPTDTQYF,TGTGCCAGCAATGAAATACTGACCCCGGGACTAGCGAGACCGGGGTTACCCACAGATACGCAGTATTTT
many,TRBV20-1,TRBJ2-1,TRBD2,CSALPGGNEQFF,TGCAGTGCCCTGCCGGGGGGCAATGAGCAGTTCTTC
-,TRBV11-2,TRBJ2-7,TRBD1,CASSLSTGGYEQYF,TGTGCCAGCAGCTTGTCAACAGGGGGCTACGAGCAGTACTTC
-,TRBV5-1,TRBJ2-7,-,CASSLTGFTYEQYF,TGCGCCAGCAGCTTAACAGGTTTTACCTACGAGCAGTACTTC
-,TRBV7-9,TRBJ1-4,-,CASAPQARNEKLFF,TGTGCCAGCGCCCCCCAGGCCCGGAATGAAAAACTGTTTTTT
few,TRBV20-1,TRBJ2-1,TRBD1,CSATPGQGRNEQFF,TGCAGTGCTACGCCGGGACAGGGGCGCAATGAGCAGTTCTTC
-,TRBV11-1,TRBJ2-1,-,CASSPGWSEQFF,TGTGCCAGCAGCCCCGGGTGGAGTGAGCAGTTCTTC
-,TRBV4-3,TRBJ2-2,-,CASSRGRGGVTGELFF,TGCGCCAGCAGCCGTGGGCGGGGAGGAGTTACCGGGGAGCTGTTTTTT
-,TRBV19,TRBJ2-7,-,CASSIEHTYEQYF,TGTGCCAGTAGTATTGAACATACCTACGAGCAGTACTTC
-,TRBV28,TRBJ2-5,-,CASSFAGGYETQYF,TGTGCCAGCAGTTTCGCTGGGGGGTATGAGACCCAGTACTTC
many,TRBV6-5,TRBJ2-3,TRBD2,CASSRGLAGRDTQYF,TGTGCCAGCAGTCGGGGACTAGCGGGGAGAGATACGCAGTATTTT
many,TRBV10-3,TRBJ2-5,-,CAISDGSPGTQYF,TGTGCCATCAGTGATGGTAGCCCCGGGACCCAGTACTTC
many,TRBV7-2,TRBJ1-5,TRBD1,CASSLRQGAGQPQHF,TGTGCCAGCAGCTTGCGGCAGGGGGCTGGACAGCCCCAGCATTTT
-,TRBV12-3/TRBV12-4,TRBJ2-3,TRBD2,CASSRTSGGATTDTQYF,TGTGCCAGCAGCCGGACTAGCGGGGGAGCAACCACAGATACGCAGTATTTT
many,TRBV2,TRBJ1-1,-,CASRGGTRNTEAFF,TGTGCCAGCAGGGGGGGAACTAGGAACACTGAAGCTTTCTTT
many,TRBV29-1,TRBJ2-3,TRBD1,CSVDPGQGGDTQYF,TGCAGCGTTGATCCCGGACAGGGTGGAGATACGCAGTATTTT
few,TRBV4-1,TRBJ1-1,TRBD1,CASSQDGTGLTEAFF,TGCGCCAGCAGCCAAGATGGGACAGGGCTCACTGAAGCTTTCTTT
many,TRBV11-2,TRBJ1-6,-,CASSLVIDNSPLHF,TGTGCCAGCAGCTTAGTTATCGATAATTCACCCCTCCACTTT
-,TRBV7-2,TRBJ1-1,-,CASSQQPNTEAFF,TGTGCCAGCAGCCAACAACCAAACACTGAAGCTTTCTTT
few,TRBV3-1,TRBJ1-3,-,CASSQFGSRGNTIYF,TGTGCCAGCAGCCAATTTGGCAGCCGCGGAAACACCATATATTTT
few,TRBV11-2,TRBJ2-5,-,CASSRGFQETQYF,TGTGCCAGCAGTCGAGGATTCCAAGAGACCCAGTACTTC
-,TRBV9,TRBJ2-3,-,CASSVSGHTDTQYF,TGTGCCAGCAGCGTTAGCGGACACACAGATACGCAGTATTTT
many,TRBV7-2,TRBJ1-2,-,CASSLASAGRNGYTF,TGTGCCAGCAGCTTAGCGTCGGCAGGGCGAAATGGGTACACCTTC
few,TRBV6-1,TRBJ1-6,-,CASSVGGGNSPLHF,TGTGCCAGCAGTGTGGGAGGGGGAAATTCACCCCTCCACTTT
-,TRBV5-1,TRBJ2-3,-,CASSYSGGSDTRYF,TGCGCCAGCAGCTACTCCGGGGGCTCGGATACGCGGTATTTT
few,TRBV12-3/TRBV12-4,TRBJ2-1,-,CASSQGGNVGEQFF,TGTGCCAGCAGTCAGGGAGGTAATGTGGGTGAGCAGTTCTTC
few,TRBV12-3/TRBV12-4,TRBJ2-1,-,CASSFGTYTYNEQFF,TGTGCCAGCAGTTTTGGGACTTATACCTACAATGAGCAGTTCTTC
few,TRBV9,TRBJ2-5,-,CASSVVSTGAETQYF,TGTGCCAGCAGCGTAGTTTCAACGGGGGCAGAGACCCAGTACTTC
-,TRBV27,TRBJ1-2,TRBD1,CASSMTGGAGYGYTF,TGTGCCAGCAGTATGACAGGGGGCGCGGGCTATGGCTACACCTTC
few,TRBV7-2,TRBJ2-3,-,CASSLLPGLAVTDTQYF,TGTGCCAGCAGCTTATTACCGGGCCTCGCGGTCACAGATACGCAGTATTTT